This TCR beta chain was obtained from a study of blood T cells in healthy people across ages. The second PCR ran about 6 to 12 cycles with a sample-barcoded 5' primer and J-beta primers. TCRdb recomputed calls from the 5' RACE reads with MiXCR, one row per CDR3 protein. There are roughly 1.6 million distinct CDR3 sequences in the sample; almost 35% occur only once, and approximately 11% lies in the top ten. There are 15 residues in the CDR3. The V segment lost 6 bases and the J segment 1 base; nucleotides outside the gene matches: 9. The germline CDR1 and CDR2 sequences are SGDLS and YYNGEE. In this sample, this clonotype turned up a few times.

This sequence joins TRBV9 and TRBJ1-2; 7 bases are a match to TRBD1. This clonotype was obtained from a woman aged 30 to 39 in good health. The sequencing sample was made of blood. CDR3 residues: CASNLGDRDNYGYTF. The CDR3 DNA reads as TGTGCCAGCAACCTAGGGGACAGAGATAACTATGGCTACACCTTC.